This T cell receptor beta chain was identified during a study of PD-L1 blockade in urothelial cancer. Whole-study context: Prior chemotherapy in patients spanned 0 to 3 regimens.

Study-level findings and limits: The study found that durable-benefit patients expanded tumor-associated blood clones more at 3 weeks.

A word on this clone: The antigen is unknown.

Losses at the gene ends were 5 bases for V and 3 bases for J; bases not matched to a gene: 8. In germline, CDR1 is SGHTA, CDR2 FQGTGA. This CDR3 spans 15 amino acids. Stated time point: pretreatment peripheral blood. Each patient gave between 1 and 8 samples of peripheral blood mononuclear cells, which were collected pretreatment and during treatment. Synthetic spike-ins, TCR analog templates, were added into each PCR. The data were produced by immunoSEQ multiplex PCR, yet TCRdb's version contains in-frame clones alone and is incomplete. The sample records tens of thousands of clones, 82% being singletons.

The sequenced sample was PBMCs, obtained around atezolizumab (anti-PD-L1) treatment. The chain has TRBV7-3 and TRBJ2-3; TRBD1 aligns across 7 bases. This TCR was recovered from a man in his fifties or sixties with urothelial cancer. Here the CDR3 DNA reads TGTGCCAGCAGCCGACAGGGTTTTCCAACAGATACGCAGTATTTT. Its translation is CASSRQGFPTDTQYF.